This record concerns one TCR beta chain sequence. Antigen specificity is unknown. The V gene end was trimmed by 6 bases and the J gene end by 11 bases; junction bases not matched to a gene: 15. This CDR3 is 14 amino acids long. Germline lookup yields CDR1 MNHEY and CDR2 SVGAGI. The data are from a study of memory CD4+ T cells and cytomegalovirus serostatus. For the study at large: Healthy Belgian adult donors included nine or ten CMV-positive and around 25 CMV-negative people.

Single viable CD3+CD4+CD8-CD45RO+ cells were sorted as the memory CD4+ T cells. Measured with immunoSEQ multiplex PCR; TCRdb has only the in-frame clones, and not every one. This table has about 50,000 clones, 82% appearing once. Study-wide results and limits: The CMV-associated TCR signature appears largely within the CD4+ memory repertoire. Median bootstrapped AUC for CMV status was approximately 0.95 originally, 0.9 to 0.93 US-trained. Each of approximately 73 CMV-associated TCRbeta sequences occurred in one to five individuals.

The rearrangement links TRBV6-5 to TRBJ1-1; TRBD1 aligns across 7 bases. Sequenced: memory CD4+ T cells from blood. This receptor was obtained from an adult in good health and CMV-seronegative. CDR3 sequence: CASSKQGTVRAAFF. The CDR3 DNA reads as TGTGCCAGCAGCAAACAGGGGACAGTCAGGGCGGCTTTCTTT.